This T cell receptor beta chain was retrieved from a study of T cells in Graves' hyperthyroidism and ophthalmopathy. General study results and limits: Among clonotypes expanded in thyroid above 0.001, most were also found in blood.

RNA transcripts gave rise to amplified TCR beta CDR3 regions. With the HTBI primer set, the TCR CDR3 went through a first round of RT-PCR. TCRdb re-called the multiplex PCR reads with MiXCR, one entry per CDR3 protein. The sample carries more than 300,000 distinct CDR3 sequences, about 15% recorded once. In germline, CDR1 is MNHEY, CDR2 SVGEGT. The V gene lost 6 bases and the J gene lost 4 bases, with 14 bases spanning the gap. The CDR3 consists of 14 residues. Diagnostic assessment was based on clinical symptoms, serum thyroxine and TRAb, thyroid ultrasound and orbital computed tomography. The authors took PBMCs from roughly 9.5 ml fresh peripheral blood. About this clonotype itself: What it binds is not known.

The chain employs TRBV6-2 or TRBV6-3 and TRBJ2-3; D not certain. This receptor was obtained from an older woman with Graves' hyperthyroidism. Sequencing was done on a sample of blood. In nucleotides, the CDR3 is TGTGCCAGCAGCCAGACCTTGGGCCCAGATACGCAGTATTTT. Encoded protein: CASSQTLGPDTQYF.